Shown below are 24 T cell receptor beta chains from a single sample sequenced in a study of T cells in Graves' hyperthyroidism and ophthalmopathy. Amplified TCR beta CDR3 regions derived from RNA transcripts. First-round RT-PCR with HTBI primers amplified the TCR CDR3 region. TCRdb reprocessed the multiplex PCR reads via MiXCR and lists one record per CDR3 protein. The profile covers more than 500,000 distinct CDR3 sequences, with about 15% appearing a single time and 4% to 5.5% taken by the ten largest. What was sequenced was blood. These receptors originate from a woman aged 40 to 49 with Graves' ophthalmopathy.

This clonotype has a handful of counts. The V and J genes are TRBV7-2 and TRBJ1-3; TRBD1 aligns across 7 bases. The CDR3 has 14 residues. Trimming took 4 bases from V and 7 from J; bases not matched to a gene: 7. The V gene's germline CDR1 is SGHTA and CDR2 FQGNSA. CDR3 sequence: CASSSQGVGNTIYF. The CDR3 DNA is TGTGCCAGCAGCTCCCAGGGGGTCGGGAACACCATATATTTT. Full variable domain (remainder filled in from reference TRBV7-2 and TRBJ1-3): GAGVSQSPSNKVTEKGKDVELRCDPISGHTALYWYRQSLGQGLEFLIYFQGNSAPDKSGLPSDRFSAERTGGSVSTLTIQRTQQEDSAVYLCASSSQGVGNTIYFGEGSWLTVV.

This clonotype was picked up a small number of times. The gene calls are TRBV18 and TRBJ2-2; D is unresolved. Looked up from germline, CDR1 is KGHSH and CDR2 is LQKENI. V gave up 1 base and J gave up 9 bases, with 3 bases separating them. CDR3 length: 11 amino acids. DNA for the CDR3: TGTGCCAGCTCACCACGGAGGGAGCTGTTTTTT. Its protein is CASSPRRELFF.

This clonotype was detected ten times or more. The rearrangement links TRBV19 to TRBJ2-7; 8 bases are shared with TRBD2. Per the germline V gene, CDR1 is LNHDA and CDR2 is SQIVND (reference sequence). This CDR3 is built from 11 residues. The ends lost 10 bases at V and 6 bases at J; junction bases unmatched: 5. CDR3 sequence: CATRGGGEQYF. In nucleotides, the CDR3 is TGTGCCACCCGGGGGGGGGGCGAGCAGTACTTC. Variable domain in full (rest from reference TRBV19 and TRBJ2-7): DGGITQSPKYLFRKEGQNVTLSCEQNLNHDAMYWYRQDPGQGLRLIYYSQIVNDFQKGDIAEGYSVSREKKESFPLTVTSAQKNPTAFYLCATRGGGEQYFGPGTRLTVT.

This clonotype was counted at least ten times. The chain recombines TRBV28 with TRBJ2-2; 10 nucleotides agree with TRBD2. The germline V gene encodes CDR1 MDHEN and CDR2 SYDVKM. The CDR3 is 19 residues long. The V and J ends lost 4 bases and 6 bases, in that order; junction bases with no gene match: 17. The CDR3 here is CASSSIPGLAGVVPGELFF. CDR3 DNA: TGTGCCAGCAGTTCCATCCCGGGGCTAGCGGGAGTGGTGCCCGGGGAGCTGTTTTTT.

This sequence joins TRBV5-1 and TRBJ2-7, with 7 positions matching TRBD1. The CDR3 length is 15 residues. CDR1 and CDR2 from the germline V gene are SGHRS and YFSETQ. V shed 6 bases, J shed 2 bases, and the junction held 11 bases outside the gene matches. The CDR3 is CASTPGGQITYEQYF. CDR3 DNA sequence: TGCGCCAGCACCCCAGGGGGACAGATAACCTACGAGCAGTACTTC.

The chain couples TRBV6-1 to TRBJ2-7, with a weak D call TRBD1 (5 bases). CDR3 length equals 15 residues. Germline CDR1 is MNHNS and CDR2 is SASEGT. Trimming cost V 5 bases and J 3 bases, with 17 bases left between them. The CDR3 reads CASSPKLWGFYEQYF. The CDR3 bases are TGTGCCAGCAGTCCAAAGCTTTGGGGCTTCTACGAGCAGTACTTC.

This clonotype was detected ten times or more. The CDR3 loop reads CASSKNRNIYEQYF. In DNA, the CDR3 is TGTGCCAGCAGTAAAAATAGGAACATCTACGAGCAGTACTTC. This rearrangement joins TRBV6-1 to TRBJ2-7; D ambiguous. The CDR3 is 14 residues long. The germline CDR1 and CDR2 sequences are MNHNS and SASEGT. V shed 5 bases and J shed 3 bases, with 14 bases lying between them.

This clonotype was observed a few times. The chain is built from TRBV27 and TRBJ2-7; D gene ambiguous. Trimming left V 5 bases short and J 3 bases short, with 11 bases between. The CDR3 loop spans 13 amino acids. Germline loops: CDR1 MNHEY, CDR2 SMNVEV (reference sequence). CDR3 region: CASSPRILYEQYF. In DNA form, the CDR3 reads TGTGCCAGCAGTCCGCGGATCCTCTACGAGCAGTACTTC.

The chain combines TRBV15 with TRBJ2-5; 8 bases are a match to TRBD1. This CDR3 comprises 14 residues. The V segment lost 3 bases and the J segment 1 base; nucleotides outside the gene matches: 1. Germline V CDR1 and CDR2: LNHNV, YYDKDF (reference sequence). The CDR3: CATSRDRVQETQYF. In DNA, the CDR3 is TGTGCCACCAGCAGGGACAGGGTCCAAGAGACCCAGTACTTC.

This chain connects TRBV6-1 to TRBJ1-1; no firm D call. This CDR3 comprises 13 residues. The germline CDR1 and CDR2 sequences are MNHNS and SASEGT. The V gene lost 7 bases and the J gene lost 1 base, with 10 bases spanning the gap. The CDR3 DNA follows: TGTGCCAGCAAGGATGAGCCGAACACTGAAGCTTTCTTT. This sequence encodes CASKDEPNTEAFF.

This clonotype was observed many times. The V and J genes are TRBV25-1 and TRBJ2-7; TRBD1 aligns across 10 bases. With V trimmed by 6 bases and J by 2 bases, 7 bases remained unmatched. Germline lookup yields CDR1 MGHDK and CDR2 SYGVNS. The CDR3 runs 15 residues. The CDR3 spells CASSGTGTGAYEQYF. CDR3 DNA sequence: TGTGCCAGCAGCGGTACCGGGACAGGGGCCTACGAGCAGTACTTC.

This clonotype was seen a single time. A much larger clone differs from this one at a single base, so this may be a read error. The chain carries TRBV19 and TRBJ2-2; D is uncertain. This CDR3 has 15 residues. Germline values: CDR1 LNHDA, CDR2 SQIVND (reference sequence). The CDR3 nucleotides read TGTGCCAGTAGTTTTTGGTCCTCGAACGCCGGGGAGCTGTTTTTT. Protein product: CASSFWSSNAGELFF.

The rearrangement joins TRBV6-5 to TRBJ2-5; D remains ambiguous. Trimming left V 0 bases short and J 5 bases short, with 10 bases between. The CDR3 consists of 14 residues. From germline, CDR1 is MNHEY and CDR2 SVGAGI. CDR3 sequence (DNA): TGTGCCAGCAGTTACTCGCAGACTGAGGAGACCCAGTACTTC. Amino acid sequence: CASSYSQTEETQYF.

J is TRBJ2-5 and V is TRBV30; TRBD2 aligns across 12 bases. Germline CDR1 and CDR2: GTSNPN and SVGIG (reference sequence). V was clipped by 2 bases and J by 5 bases; unmatched bases: 9. The CDR3 is 16 residues long. The CDR3 spells CAWSPATSGSWETQYF. In nucleotides, the CDR3 is TGTGCCTGGAGTCCCGCGACTAGCGGGAGTTGGGAGACCCAGTACTTC.

V is TRBV28 and J is TRBJ1-6; a possible D gene is TRBD1 (6 bases). The CDR3 runs to 16 residues. Germline V CDR1 and CDR2: MDHEN, SYDVKM. V lost 3 bases to trimming and J lost 7 bases, with 16 bases between them. The CDR3 DNA reads TGTGCCAGCAGTTTGAGGGGGGCCCGGGGGAATTCACCCCTCCACTTT. Translation gives CASSLRGARGNSPLHF. The full variable domain, rest sourced from reference TRBV28 and TRBJ1-6, is DVKVTQSSRYLVKRTGEKVFLECVQDMDHENMFWYRQDPGLGLRLIYFSYDVKMKEKGDIPEGYSVSREKKERFSLILESASTNQTSMYLCASSLRGARGNSPLHFGNGTRLTVT.

In its sample, this clonotype was seen a few times. The J gene is TRBJ2-7, the V gene TRBV5-1; unclear D gene. The CDR3 runs 16 residues. V lost 2 bases, J lost 0 bases, and 15 bases lay in between. Germline V lookup: CDR1 SGHRS, CDR2 YFSETQ. CDR3 DNA: TGCGCCAGCAGCTTAACCTACCCTATGACCTCCTACGAGCAGTACTTC. This sequence encodes CASSLTYPMTSYEQYF.

As to this clonotype: This may come from a read error, since a much larger clone is one base off. The CDR3 loop reads CASRSPGTSKTGELFF. The CDR3 DNA reads as TGTGCCAGCAGGTCCCCCGGGACTAGCAAGACCGGGGAGCTGTTTTTT. J is TRBJ2-2 and V is TRBV6-2 or TRBV6-3; 9 bases match TRBD2. Trimming at V came to 6 bases and at J to 5 bases, leaving 10 bases not matched to a gene. The CDR3 is 16 residues long. CDR1 is MNHEY and CDR2 is SVGEGT in the germline V gene.

This clonotype was found many times. The chain joins TRBV28 to TRBJ2-5; TRBD2 matches at 8 bases. Germline V lookup: CDR1 MDHEN, CDR2 SYDVKM. V lost 5 bases to trimming and J lost 10 bases; unmatched junction nucleotides: 12. The CDR3 extends over 14 amino acids. The CDR3 DNA reads TGTGCCAGCAGTCCTACCGGGACTAGATCCTTCCAGTACTTC. Its protein product is CASSPTGTRSFQYF.

This clonotype was seen a few times. The chain uses TRBV29-1 and TRBJ2-5, with a weak D call TRBD2 (5 bases). V dropped 4 bases and J dropped 5 bases, with 11 bases sitting between them. The CDR3 has 12 residues. Germline V gene lookup returns CDR1 SQVTM and CDR2 ANQGSEA. The CDR3 DNA sequence: TGCAGCGTTGGTCTGGGAGAGGAGACCCAGTACTTC. Amino acids: CSVGLGEETQYF.

There are many counts of this clonotype. The V gene is TRBV9, the J gene TRBJ2-7, with a possible D match to TRBD2 (5 bases). V was cut by 2 bases and J by 3 bases, with 9 bases left in between. Germline assignment: CDR1 SGDLS and CDR2 YYNGEE. The CDR3 has 13 residues. This CDR3 reads CASSVGADYEQYF. CDR3 bases: TGTGCCAGCAGCGTGGGAGCAGACTACGAGCAGTACTTC.

This clonotype was recorded at least ten times. J is TRBJ2-7 and V is TRBV10-2, with a possible D match to TRBD1 (5 bases). The CDR3 consists of 15 residues. The V and J ends lost 3 bases and 2 bases respectively, with 14 bases between them. Germline V gene sequence: CDR1 WSHSY, CDR2 SAAADI. The CDR3 here is CASSDPGQTTYEQYF. The CDR3 DNA sequence: TGCGCCAGCAGTGATCCAGGGCAAACAACCTACGAGCAGTACTTC.

This clonotype was detected ten times or more. The CDR3 is CASSFRLAGGFGPTEQYF. CDR3 nucleotide sequence: TGTGCCAGCAGTTTCCGACTAGCGGGAGGGTTCGGACCTACGGAGCAGTACTTC. The gene calls are TRBV28 and TRBJ2-7, with TRBD2 identical over 14 bases. The germline CDR1 and CDR2 sequences are MDHEN and SYDVKM. With 3 bases clipped from V and 7 bases from J, the junction kept 14 bases outside the gene matches. The CDR3 has 18 amino acids.

This clonotype has a count of ten or more. DNA of the CDR3: TGTGCCAGCAGTTTAGGTCTGGGATTGGGAGGCTCTACCGGGGAGCTGTTTTTT. Protein: CASSLGLGLGGSTGELFF. V and J are TRBV28 and TRBJ2-2; weak D call: TRBD2 (6 bases). Deletions cut 2 bases from V and 5 bases from J, with 21 bases between. Germline CDR1 and CDR2: MDHEN and SYDVKM. This CDR3 has 18 amino acids. The variable domain in full, completed from reference TRBV28 and TRBJ2-2, reads DVKVTQSSRYLVKRTGEKVFLECVQDMDHENMFWYRQDPGLGLRLIYFSYDVKMKEKGDIPEGYSVSREKKERFSLILESASTNQTSMYLCASSLGLGLGGSTGELFFGEGSRLTVL.

Many counts were recorded for this clonotype. The rearrangement uses TRBV20-1 and TRBJ2-7; 7 bases are shared with TRBD2. The length of the CDR3 is 12 residues. V lost 5 bases to trimming and J lost 5 bases; unmatched junction nucleotides: 6. Germline V gives CDR1 DFQATT, CDR2 SNEGSKA (reference sequence). CDR3 region: CSASGGNNEQYF. As DNA, the CDR3 is TGCAGTGCTTCCGGGGGGAATAACGAGCAGTACTTC.